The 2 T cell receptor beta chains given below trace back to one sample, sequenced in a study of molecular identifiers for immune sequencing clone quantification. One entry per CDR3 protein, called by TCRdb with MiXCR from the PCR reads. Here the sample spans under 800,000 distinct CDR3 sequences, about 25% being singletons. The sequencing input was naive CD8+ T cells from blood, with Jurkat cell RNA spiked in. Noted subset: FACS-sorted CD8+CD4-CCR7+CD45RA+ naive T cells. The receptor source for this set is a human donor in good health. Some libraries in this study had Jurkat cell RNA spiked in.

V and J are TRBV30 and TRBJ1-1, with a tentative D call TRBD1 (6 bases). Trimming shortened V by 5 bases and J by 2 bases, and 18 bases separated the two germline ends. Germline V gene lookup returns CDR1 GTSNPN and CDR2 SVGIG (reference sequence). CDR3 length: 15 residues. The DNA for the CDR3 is TGTGCCTGGGACTTCGGGGGCCCGGGAAACACTGAAGCTTTCTTT. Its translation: CAWDFGGPGNTEAFF.

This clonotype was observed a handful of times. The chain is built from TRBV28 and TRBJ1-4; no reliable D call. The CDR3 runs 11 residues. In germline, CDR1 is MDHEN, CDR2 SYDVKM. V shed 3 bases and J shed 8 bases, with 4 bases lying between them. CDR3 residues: CASSFSEKLFF. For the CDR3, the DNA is TGTGCCAGCAGTTTTTCGGAAAAACTGTTTTTT.